This is a list of T cell receptor beta chains from one sample in a study of CD8 T cells in Susac syndrome. TCRdb re-analysed the immunoSEQ multiplex PCR reads in MiXCR, keeping a single row per CDR3 protein. In the table there are about 180,000 distinct CDR3 sequences, 90% to 95% of which are singletons. Sequences were obtained from CD4+ T cells from PBMCs. These receptors originate from a human donor with Susac syndrome. CDR3s include the opening cysteine and the closing phenylalanine or tryptophan. Fields, in order: V gene, clone size, J gene, D gene, CDR3 DNA, CDR3 protein. D genes are given only for firm matches. Clone size is given for some rows only: seen once, a few or many times, or a class if the clone is expanded.

TRBV10-3	-	TRBJ1-6	TRBD1	TGTGCCATCAGTGCGACAGGGGGAAATCCACCCCTCCACTTT	CAISATGGNPPLHF
TRBV29-1	-	TRBJ2-1	-	TGCAGCGTTTGGTACAGGGAGTACAATGAGCAGTTCTTC	CSVWYREYNEQFF
TRBV20-1	-	TRBJ2-3	TRBD2	TGCAGTGCTAGCGTAGCGGGGCGCACAGATACGCAGTATTTT	CSASVAGRTDTQYF
TRBV4-3	-	TRBJ1-1	-	TGCGCCAGCAGCCAAAGGGTGAACACTGAAGCTTTCTTT	CASSQRVNTEAFF
TRBV6-2/TRBV6-3	-	TRBJ2-1	-	TGTGCCAGCAGTGCCGGGACGCCGAATGAGCAGTTCTTC	CASSAGTPNEQFF
TRBV20-1	-	TRBJ1-1	-	TGCAGTGCTAGTCGGACAAAGGTGGAGGCTTTCTTT	CSASRTKVEAFF
TRBV9	-	TRBJ2-3	-	TGTGCCAGCAGCTCCCCCTTTTCGGGGGGCACAGATACGCAGTATTTT	CASSSPFSGGTDTQYF
TRBV6-5	-	TRBJ1-1	-	TGTGCCAGCAGTTACGGGGGCGACACTGAAGCTTTCTTT	CASSYGGDTEAFF
TRBV7-9	once	TRBJ2-1	-	TGTGCCAGTAGGCCCGGGGGATACAATGAGCAGTTCTTC	CASRPGGYNEQFF
TRBV20-1	-	TRBJ2-3	-	TGCAGTGCTAGAGATTACAGGAGGGATACGCAGTATTTT	CSARDYRRDTQYF
TRBV5-1	-	TRBJ2-5	TRBD2	TGCGCCAGCAGCCTTACGAGCGGGGGTGATAAAGAGACCCAGTACTTC	CASSLTSGGDKETQYF
TRBV6-2/TRBV6-3	-	TRBJ2-3	-	TGTGCCAGCAGTCGGGGAGCGGATACGCAGTATTTT	CASSRGADTQYF
TRBV7-7	-	TRBJ2-5	-	TGTGCCAGCAGCTTAGGTCACAGTGAAGAGACCCAGTACTTC	CASSLGHSEETQYF
TRBV12-3/TRBV12-4	-	TRBJ2-4	-	TGTGCCAGCAGTTCTGCCGGGACCCTCGCAAACATTCAGTACTTC	CASSSAGTLANIQYF
TRBV20-1	-	TRBJ2-7	-	TGCAGTGCTAGAGATCCCAGGGGGGATGCCTACGAGCAGTACTTC	CSARDPRGDAYEQYF
TRBV3-1	-	TRBJ1-4	-	TGTGCCAGCAGTGGGGAAAAACTGTTTTTT	CASSGEKLFF
TRBV20-1	-	TRBJ1-2	-	TGCAGTGCCAGAAGGGGGTCAGATGGCTACACCTTC	CSARRGSDGYTF
TRBV5-1	-	TRBJ2-7	-	TGCGCCAGCAGCTTGGAAGGCCAGGGCTCCGAGCAGTACTTC	CASSLEGQGSEQYF
TRBV25-1	-	TRBJ2-5	TRBD2	TGTGCCAGCAGTGAAACCTTCGGGCGAGCGGGACAAGAGACCCAGTACTTC	CASSETFGRAGQETQYF
TRBV6-2/TRBV6-3	-	TRBJ1-3	-	TGTGCCAGCAGTCCCGACCCAAGCTCTGGAAACACCATATATTTT	CASSPDPSSGNTIYF
TRBV27	-	TRBJ2-4	TRBD1	TGTGCCAGCAGTACCCGACAGGGTGGCTACATTCAGTACTTC	CASSTRQGGYIQYF
TRBV9	-	TRBJ2-2	-	TGTGCCAGCAGCTCACAGGGCAGGGGAGGAACCGGGGAGCTGTTTTTT	CASSSQGRGGTGELFF